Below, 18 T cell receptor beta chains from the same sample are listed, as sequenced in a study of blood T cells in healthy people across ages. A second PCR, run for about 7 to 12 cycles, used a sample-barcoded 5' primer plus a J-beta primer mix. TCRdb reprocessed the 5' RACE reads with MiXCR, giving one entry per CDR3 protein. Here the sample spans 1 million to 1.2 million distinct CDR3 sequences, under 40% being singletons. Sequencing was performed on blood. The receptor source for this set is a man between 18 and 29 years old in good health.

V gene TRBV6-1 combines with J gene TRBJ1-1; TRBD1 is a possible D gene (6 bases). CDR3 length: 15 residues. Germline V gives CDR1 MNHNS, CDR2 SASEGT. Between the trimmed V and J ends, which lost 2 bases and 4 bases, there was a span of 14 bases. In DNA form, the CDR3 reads TGTGCCAGCAGTGAATCAGGGGAAGGGGGCACTGAAGCTTTCTTT. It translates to CASSESGEGGTEAFF.

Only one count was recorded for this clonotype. CDR3 sequence (DNA): TGTGCCAGCTCAGTGGACAGTGCGAACACTGAAGCTTTCTTT. It yields the protein CASSVDSANTEAFF. This chain links TRBV18 with TRBJ1-1; tentatively, D is TRBD1 (6 bases). V gave up 5 bases and J gave up 1 base, with 11 bases separating them. This CDR3 has 14 residues. Germline V gene lookup returns CDR1 KGHSH and CDR2 LQKENI.

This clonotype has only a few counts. In nucleotides, the CDR3 is TGTGCCAGCAGGCTTCAAATAGTAGAGACCCAGTACTTC. This codes for CASRLQIVETQYF. The chain joins TRBV12-3 or TRBV12-4 to TRBJ2-5; no clear D. The length of the CDR3 is 13 residues. V shed 6 bases and J shed 4 bases, with 12 bases lying between them.

This CDR3 is CASSLLADTEAFF. The CDR3 DNA follows: TGTGCCAGCAGCTTGTTGGCTGACACTGAAGCTTTCTTT. V gene TRBV7-9 combines with J gene TRBJ1-1; D remains ambiguous. In germline, CDR1 is SEHNR, CDR2 FQNEAQ (reference sequence). V lost 3 bases to trimming and J lost 3 bases, with 8 bases between them. The CDR3 length is 13 residues.

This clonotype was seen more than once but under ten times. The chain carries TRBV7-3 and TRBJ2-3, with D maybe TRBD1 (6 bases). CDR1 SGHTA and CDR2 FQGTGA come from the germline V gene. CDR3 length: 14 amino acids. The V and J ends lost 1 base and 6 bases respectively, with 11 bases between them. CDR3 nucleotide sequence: TGTGCCAGCAGCTTAAGGGACATGACCGATACGCAGTATTTT. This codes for CASSLRDMTDTQYF. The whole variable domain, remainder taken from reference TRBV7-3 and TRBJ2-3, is GAGVSQTPSNKVTEKGKYVELRCDPISGHTALYWYRQSLGQGPEFLIYFQGTGAADDSGLPNDRFFAVRPEGSVSTLKIQRTERGDSAVYLCASSLRDMTDTQYFGPGTRLTVL.

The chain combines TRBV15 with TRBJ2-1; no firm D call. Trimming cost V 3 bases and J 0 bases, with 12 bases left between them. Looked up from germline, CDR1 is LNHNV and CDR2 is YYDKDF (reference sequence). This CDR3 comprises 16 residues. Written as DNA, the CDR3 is TGTGCCACCAGCAGCTTAGATGCGAGCTCCTACAATGAGCAGTTCTTC. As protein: CATSSLDASSYNEQFF.

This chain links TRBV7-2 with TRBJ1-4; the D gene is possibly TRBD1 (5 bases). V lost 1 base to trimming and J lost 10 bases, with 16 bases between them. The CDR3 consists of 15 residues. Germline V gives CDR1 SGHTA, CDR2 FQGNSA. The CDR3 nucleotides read TGTGCCAGCAGCTTAGATGGCCAGGGTGTGCGAAAACTGTTTTTT. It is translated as CASSLDGQGVRKLFF.

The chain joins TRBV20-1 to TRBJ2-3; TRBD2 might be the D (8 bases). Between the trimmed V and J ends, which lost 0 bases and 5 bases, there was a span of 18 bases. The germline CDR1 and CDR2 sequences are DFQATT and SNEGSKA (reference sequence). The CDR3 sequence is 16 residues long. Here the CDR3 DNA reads TGCAGTGCTAGAGATAGGGGGCGGGGGGCCGAAGATACGCAGTATTTT. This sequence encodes CSARDRGRGAEDTQYF.

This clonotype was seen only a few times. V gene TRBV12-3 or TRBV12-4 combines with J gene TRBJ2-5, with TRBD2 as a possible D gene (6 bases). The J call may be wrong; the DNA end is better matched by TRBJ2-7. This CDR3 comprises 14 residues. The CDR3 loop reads CASSLGTAWDEQYF. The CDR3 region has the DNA TGTGCCAGCAGTCTAGGGACTGCCTGGGACGAGCAGTACTTC.

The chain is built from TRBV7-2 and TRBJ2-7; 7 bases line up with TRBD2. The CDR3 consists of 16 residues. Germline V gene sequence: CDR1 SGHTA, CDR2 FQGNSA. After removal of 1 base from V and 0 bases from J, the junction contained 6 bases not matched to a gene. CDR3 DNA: TGTGCCAGCAGCTTAGGTCCTAGCGGAGGCTCCTACGAGCAGTACTTC. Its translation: CASSLGPSGGSYEQYF.

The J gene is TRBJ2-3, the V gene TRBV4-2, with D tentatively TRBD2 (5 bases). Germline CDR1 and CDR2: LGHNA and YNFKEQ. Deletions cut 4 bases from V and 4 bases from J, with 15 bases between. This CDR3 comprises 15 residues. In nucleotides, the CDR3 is TGTGCCAGCAGCCGAGCCGGACTCGCCCCAGATACGCAGTATTTT. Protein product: CASSRAGLAPDTQYF.

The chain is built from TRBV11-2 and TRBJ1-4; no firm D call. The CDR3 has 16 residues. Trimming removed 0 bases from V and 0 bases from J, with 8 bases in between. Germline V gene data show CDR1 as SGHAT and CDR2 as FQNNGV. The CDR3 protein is CASSLEAHATNEKLFF. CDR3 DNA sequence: TGTGCCAGCAGCTTAGAAGCACATGCAACTAATGAAAAACTGTTTTTT.

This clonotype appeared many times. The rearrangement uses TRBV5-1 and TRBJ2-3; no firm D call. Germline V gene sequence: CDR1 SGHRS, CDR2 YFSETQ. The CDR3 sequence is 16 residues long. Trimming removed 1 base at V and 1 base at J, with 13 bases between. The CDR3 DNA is TGCGCCAGCAGCTTGAGGCTTCTAGGAGGCACAGATACGCAGTATTTT. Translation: CASSLRLLGGTDTQYF.

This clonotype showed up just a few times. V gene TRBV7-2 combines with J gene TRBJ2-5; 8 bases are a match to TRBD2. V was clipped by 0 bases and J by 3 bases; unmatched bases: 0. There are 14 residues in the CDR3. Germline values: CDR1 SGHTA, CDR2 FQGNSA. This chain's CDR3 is CASSLATSEETQYF. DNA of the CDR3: TGTGCCAGCAGCTTAGCGACTAGCGAAGAGACCCAGTACTTC.

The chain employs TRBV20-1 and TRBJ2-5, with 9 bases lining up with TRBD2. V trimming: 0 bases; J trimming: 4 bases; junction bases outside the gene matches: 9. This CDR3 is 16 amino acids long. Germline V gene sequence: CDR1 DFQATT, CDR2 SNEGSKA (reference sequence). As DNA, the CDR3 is TGCAGTGCTAGAGATTGGGCTAGCGGGGACCGAGAGACCCAGTACTTC. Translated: CSARDWASGDRETQYF.

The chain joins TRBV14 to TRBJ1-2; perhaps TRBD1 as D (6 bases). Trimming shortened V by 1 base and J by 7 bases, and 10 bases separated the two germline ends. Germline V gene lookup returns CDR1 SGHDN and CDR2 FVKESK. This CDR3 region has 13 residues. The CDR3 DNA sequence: TGTGCCAGCAGCCAAGGGGGGCAAATTGGCTACACCTTC. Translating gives CASSQGGQIGYTF.

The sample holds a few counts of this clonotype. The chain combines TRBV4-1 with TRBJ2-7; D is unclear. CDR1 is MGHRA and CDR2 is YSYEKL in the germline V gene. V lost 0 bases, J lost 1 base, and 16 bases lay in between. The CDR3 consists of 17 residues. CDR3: CASSQEASLTPSYEQYF. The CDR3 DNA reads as TGCGCCAGCAGCCAAGAAGCGAGCCTGACTCCTTCCTACGAGCAGTACTTC.

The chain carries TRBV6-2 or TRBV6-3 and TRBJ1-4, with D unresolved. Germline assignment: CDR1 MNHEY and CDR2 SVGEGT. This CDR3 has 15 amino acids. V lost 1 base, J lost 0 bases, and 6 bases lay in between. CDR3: CASSYLSATNEKLFF. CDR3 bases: TGTGCCAGCAGTTACTTGTCAGCAACTAATGAAAAACTGTTTTTT.